Included here is one T cell receptor beta chain sequence, with context. Its specificity is not known. CDR1 is SGHTA, CDR2 FQGNSA, per germline. CDR3 size: 15 residues. Trimming took off 1 base at V and 6 bases at J, with 13 bases between the two ends. This specimen comes from a study of cytotoxic CD8 clonotypes in ibrutinib-treated CLL. Turning to the study itself: After treatment lasting a median roughly 12 months, range 6 to 36, response samples were collected. Averaging across samples gave roughly 250,000 productive templates and approximately 87,000 productive rearrangements.

Investigators sought sequencing depths of between 1 in 200,000 and 1 in 1 million T cells. Assay used: immunoSEQ multiplex PCR; TCRdb lists only in-frame clones, some missing. This sample has 300,000 to 400,000 clones, with over 55% found just once. Study results and caveats: Samples from sustained-remission and progressing patients were taken at different times.

The chain links TRBV7-2 to TRBJ1-5; tentatively, D is TRBD1 (6 bases). The source was PBMCs, collected after 36 months of ibrutinib treatment. This receptor was identified in a human donor with chronic lymphocytic leukemia. CDR3 in DNA: TGTGCCAGCAGCTTAGGAGGGGGATTAGGTCAGCCCCAGCATTTT. This codes for CASSLGGGLGQPQHF.